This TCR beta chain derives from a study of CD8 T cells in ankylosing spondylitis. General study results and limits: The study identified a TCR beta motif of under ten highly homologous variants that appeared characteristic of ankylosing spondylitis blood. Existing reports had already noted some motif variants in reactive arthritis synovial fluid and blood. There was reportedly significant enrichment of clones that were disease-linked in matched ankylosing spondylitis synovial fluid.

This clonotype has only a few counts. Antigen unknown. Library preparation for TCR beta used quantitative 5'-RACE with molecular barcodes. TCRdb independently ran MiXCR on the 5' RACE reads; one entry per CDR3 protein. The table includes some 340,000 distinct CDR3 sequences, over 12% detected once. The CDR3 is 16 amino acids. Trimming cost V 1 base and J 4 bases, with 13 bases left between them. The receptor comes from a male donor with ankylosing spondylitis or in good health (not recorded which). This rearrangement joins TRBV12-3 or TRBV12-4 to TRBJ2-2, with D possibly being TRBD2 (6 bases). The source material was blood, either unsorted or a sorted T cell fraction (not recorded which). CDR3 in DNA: TGTGCCAGCAGTTTAGAACTAGCCCTCAGCACCGGGGAGCTGTTTTTT. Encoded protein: CASSLELALSTGELFF.